This TCR beta chain came from a study of T cells in Graves' hyperthyroidism and ophthalmopathy. Study-level results: Blood also showed most of the thyroid clonotypes that were expanded above 0.001.

Uncontrolled infection, other autoimmune disease, pregnancy or lactation barred patients from enrollment. Amplified regions were TCR beta CDR3 sequences from RNA transcripts. HTBI primers were employed in a first-round RT-PCR of the TCR CDR3. TCRdb processed the multiplex PCR reads anew with MiXCR; each CDR3 protein has one entry. The repertoire holds 550,000 to 700,000 distinct CDR3 sequences, around 15% seen once, with around 4.5% in the top ten. A few counts support this clonotype. Its antigen remains unidentified. The junction shows a germline mismatch at one end, possibly a read error. Germline V lookup: CDR1 SGHTA, CDR2 FQGNSA. The CDR3 sequence is 12 residues long.

This chain connects TRBV7-2 to TRBJ2-5; no clear D. The clonotype originates from a middle-aged woman with Graves' ophthalmopathy. Input material: blood. The CDR3 DNA is TGTGCCAGCAGCTTGGCGAGAGAGTCCCAGTACTTC. Its protein product is CASSLARESQYF. The full variable domain, completed using reference TRBV7-2 and TRBJ2-5, is GAGVSQSPSNKVTEKGKDVELRCDPISGHTALYWYRQSLGQGLEFLIYFQGNSAPDKSGLPSDRFSAERTGGSVSTLTIQRTQQEDSAVYLCASSLARESQYFGPGTRLLVL.